The 25 T cell receptor beta chains below all came from one sample that was sequenced in a study of blood T cells in healthy people across ages. It was with a sample-barcoded 5' primer and a J-beta primer mix that a second PCR of roughly 6 to 12 cycles was run. TCRdb redid the calling of the 5' RACE reads with MiXCR, one entry per CDR3 protein. This table holds about 1.4 million distinct CDR3 sequences, roughly 60% found once. Sequenced input: blood. Receptors were obtained from a man younger than 35 in good health.

The V gene is TRBV29-1, the J gene TRBJ1-1; D is unresolved. The CDR3 is 11 amino acids. Germline assignment: CDR1 SQVTM and CDR2 ANQGSEA. The ends were cut back, 6 bases at V and 7 bases at J, with 12 bases in the middle. In DNA, the CDR3 is TGCAGCGTGCCCACGCCCTATGAAGCTTTCTTT. Residues: CSVPTPYEAFF.

The chain links TRBV20-1 to TRBJ2-3; 13 bases map to TRBD2. CDR1 is DFQATT, CDR2 SNEGSKA, per germline (reference sequence). CDR3 length: 15 amino acids. V shed 7 bases, J shed 2 bases, and the junction held 6 bases outside the gene matches. The CDR3 here is CSGRTSGGNTDTQYF. The CDR3 nucleotides are TGCAGTGGGAGGACTAGCGGGGGTAACACAGATACGCAGTATTTT.

V gene TRBV15 combines with J gene TRBJ2-4; D perhaps matches TRBD2 (5 bases). The CDR3 length is 12 residues. Deletions cut 5 bases from V and 10 bases from J, with 12 bases between. Germline V CDR1 and CDR2: LNHNV, YYDKDF (reference sequence). CDR3 sequence reads: CATSRAVGIQYF. The CDR3, as DNA: TGTGCCACCAGCCGAGCGGTAGGAATTCAGTACTTC.

This clonotype has a single count. V gene TRBV20-1 combines with J gene TRBJ1-1, with D uncertain. Germline V gene lookup returns CDR1 DFQATT and CDR2 SNEGSKA (reference sequence). CDR3 length: 12 amino acids. V gave up 6 bases and J gave up 4 bases, with 12 bases separating them. This chain's CDR3 is CSARTFPTEAFF. CDR3 bases: TGCAGTGCCAGGACGTTCCCCACTGAAGCTTTCTTT.

This clonotype was counted many times. This sequence joins TRBV4-1 and TRBJ2-1; D is perhaps TRBD1 (6 bases). V was cut by 4 bases and J by 6 bases, with 10 bases left in between. The CDR3 loop spans 13 amino acids. CDR1 MGHRA and CDR2 YSYEKL come from the germline V gene. The chain's CDR3 is CASSPGTPNEQFF. The CDR3 DNA reads as TGCGCCAGCAGCCCAGGGACACCCAATGAGCAGTTCTTC.

The chain is built from TRBV3-1 and TRBJ2-7; 7 nucleotides agree with TRBD1. Germline values: CDR1 LGHDT, CDR2 YNNKEL (reference sequence). Trimming removed 1 base from V and 1 base from J; junction bases left unmatched: 7. This CDR3 comprises 16 residues. The CDR3 nucleotides read TGTGCCAGCAGCCAAGCCGGGACAGTTGGTTCCTACGAGCAGTACTTC. Its protein is CASSQAGTVGSYEQYF.

V and J are TRBV7-2 and TRBJ2-7; TRBD2 is a possible D gene (7 bases). The germline V gene encodes CDR1 SGHTA and CDR2 FQGNSA. V was shortened by 1 base and J by 3 bases, with 10 bases between the two germline ends. The CDR3 covers 14 residues. The CDR3 sequence: CASSLEGGRYEQYF. The CDR3 region has the DNA TGTGCCAGCAGCTTAGAGGGGGGGCGCTACGAGCAGTACTTC.

The genes are TRBV7-9 and TRBJ2-3, with D unresolved. The CDR3 is made up of 13 amino acids. Germline V lookup: CDR1 SEHNR, CDR2 FQNEAQ (reference sequence). With 8 bases removed from V and 5 bases from J, the gap between germline ends came to 14 bases. The chain's CDR3 is CASPGDPGDTQYF. For the CDR3, the DNA is TGTGCCAGCCCTGGGGATCCGGGAGATACGCAGTATTTT.

This chain connects TRBV4-1 to TRBJ1-5; unclear D gene. The CDR3 loop spans 15 amino acids. V gave up 0 bases and J gave up 6 bases, with 12 bases separating them. CDR1 is MGHRA and CDR2 is YSYEKL in the germline V gene. DNA of the CDR3: TGCGCCAGCAGCCAAGAGATGGGTGCTGGTCAGCCCCAGCATTTT. It translates to CASSQEMGAGQPQHF.

The chain couples TRBV6-6 to TRBJ2-7, with 12 bases lining up with TRBD1. Germline CDR1 and CDR2: MNHNY and SVGAGI (reference sequence). The CDR3 totals 15 residues. With 2 bases clipped from V and 5 bases from J, the junction kept 4 bases outside the gene matches. The DNA for the CDR3 is TGTGCCAGCAGTTACACCCGGGACAGGGGGCACGAGCAGTACTTC. Translation: CASSYTRDRGHEQYF.

This clonotype was picked up a small number of times. The junction differs from germline at one of its ends, possibly a read error. The J gene is TRBJ2-3, the V gene TRBV7-7; D gene uncertain. Germline CDR1 is SSHAT and CDR2 is FNYEAQ (reference sequence). The CDR3 consists of 13 residues. CDR3 residues: CASSLWLEETQYF. In DNA form, the CDR3 reads TGTGCTAGCAGCTTATGGCTCGAAGAGACGCAGTATTTT.

The genes are TRBV20-1 and TRBJ1-1; a possible D gene is TRBD1 (5 bases). Trimming cost V 8 bases and J 3 bases, with 19 bases left between them. Germline V gene data show CDR1 as DFQATT and CDR2 as SNEGSKA (reference sequence). The CDR3 has 14 amino acids. CDR3: CSPSGPGADTEAFF. CDR3 nucleotides: TGCAGTCCTTCGGGGCCGGGAGCGGACACTGAAGCTTTCTTT.

This sequence joins TRBV7-8 and TRBJ2-3; TRBD1 agrees at 12 bases. Looked up from germline, CDR1 is SGHVS and CDR2 is FQNEAQ. The CDR3 length is 17 residues. Trimming took 3 bases from V and 4 from J; bases not matched to a gene: 8. The CDR3 bases are TGTGCCAGCAGCTTGGGGTGGGGGACAGGGGGCGCAGATACGCAGTATTTT. Translation: CASSLGWGTGGADTQYF.

V and J are TRBV5-1 and TRBJ1-1; D unclear. The germline V gene encodes CDR1 SGHRS and CDR2 YFSETQ. Trimming stripped 2 bases from V and 0 bases from J, with 11 bases between. CDR3 length equals 15 residues. In DNA form, the CDR3 reads TGCGCCAGCAGCTTCGTCAGCGGTATGAACACTGAAGCTTTCTTT. Its protein is CASSFVSGMNTEAFF.

The rearrangement uses TRBV28 and TRBJ1-2; TRBD1 aligns across 7 bases. The CDR3 totals 14 residues. V shed 5 bases and J 8 bases; nucleotides not matched to a gene: 11. Germline CDR1 MDHEN, CDR2 SYDVKM. The CDR3 nucleotides read TGTGCCAGCAGTCCACAGGGGACTTATTTAGGCTACACCTTC. This sequence encodes CASSPQGTYLGYTF.

This rearrangement joins TRBV7-6 to TRBJ2-3; a possible D gene is TRBD1 (6 bases). CDR3 length equals 16 residues. Germline CDR1 is SGHVS and CDR2 is FNYEAQ. V lost 5 bases and J 2 bases, leaving 17 bases between the germline ends. The CDR3 sequence is CASSMGHHTPTDTQYF. CDR3 sequence (DNA): TGTGCCAGCAGCATGGGACATCACACACCCACAGATACGCAGTATTTT.

The chain couples TRBV5-6 to TRBJ2-7, with D maybe TRBD1 (6 bases). V lost 4 bases, J lost 10 bases, and 30 bases lay in between. The CDR3 runs to 17 residues. CDR1 is SGHDT and CDR2 is YYEEEE in the germline V gene. For the CDR3, the DNA is TGTGCCAGCAGCACGGGATATGAACAGGGAGTGTGGAACACTCAGTACTTC. It codes for CASSTGYEQGVWNTQYF.

The V gene is TRBV9, the J gene TRBJ2-5, with D perhaps matching TRBD1 (6 bases). This CDR3 has 15 amino acids. V was clipped by 2 bases and J by 4 bases, with 15 bases between them. The germline V gene has CDR1 SGDLS and CDR2 YYNGEE. The CDR3 protein is CASSVGGSGGETQYF. As DNA, the CDR3 is TGTGCCAGCAGCGTTGGGGGCTCCGGAGGAGAGACCCAGTACTTC.

The chain combines TRBV4-1 with TRBJ2-7, with D unclear. The germline V and J ends were trimmed by 0 bases and 5 bases, with 14 bases remaining between them. Looked up from germline, CDR1 is MGHRA and CDR2 is YSYEKL. The CDR3 covers 15 residues. The CDR3, as DNA: TGCGCCAGCAGCCAAGAGAACAGACAAAGCCACGAGCAGTACTTC. Protein product: CASSQENRQSHEQYF.

V is TRBV20-1 and J is TRBJ2-5; possibly TRBD2 for D (6 bases). CDR3 length: 13 amino acids. The germline V gene has CDR1 DFQATT and CDR2 SNEGSKA (reference sequence). The V end lost 1 base, the J end lost 3 bases, and 9 bases lay between the germline ends. CDR3 in amino acids: CSARAGVKETQYF. The CDR3 DNA reads TGCAGTGCTAGAGCGGGGGTCAAAGAGACCCAGTACTTC.

A single count supports this clonotype. V and J are TRBV10-3 and TRBJ1-2; 8 bases agree with TRBD1. V trimming: 7 bases; J trimming: 5 bases; junction bases outside the gene matches: 12. The CDR3 contains 15 residues. Per germline, CDR1 ENHRY and CDR2 SYGVKD. In DNA form, the CDR3 reads TGTGCCATCACACAGGGGGACTTGGTGGGGTATGGCTACACCTTC. This encodes CAITQGDLVGYGYTF.

This chain uses TRBV29-1 with TRBJ2-1; tentatively, D is TRBD2 (6 bases). The J call may be faulty, since TRBJ2-7 better matches the DNA end. Germline V gene data show CDR1 as SQVTM and CDR2 as ANQGSEA. The CDR3 sequence is 12 residues long. The CDR3 DNA reads as TGCAGCGTTGTTGATGGGAGGCCTGGGCAGTACTTC. Its protein is CSVVDGRPGQYF.

This chain uses TRBV6-1 with TRBJ2-7, with D maybe TRBD1 (5 bases). Trimming pared 2 bases from V and 2 bases from J, leaving 10 bases between. This CDR3 region has 14 residues. The V gene's germline CDR1 is MNHNS and CDR2 SASEGT. The CDR3 nucleotides are TGTGCCAGCAGTGAACAACAGGCGACCTACGAGCAGTACTTC. Translating gives CASSEQQATYEQYF.

The chain is built from TRBV29-1 and TRBJ1-1; D may be TRBD1 (5 bases). Germline V gene data show CDR1 as SQVTM and CDR2 as ANQGSEA. CDR3 length: 14 residues. The germline V and J ends were trimmed by 5 bases and 5 bases, with 18 bases remaining between them. The CDR3 reads CSVPTGQLITEAFF. CDR3 in DNA: TGCAGCGTTCCAACGGGGCAGTTGATAACTGAAGCTTTCTTT.

The chain recombines TRBV7-2 with TRBJ2-1; no firm D call. V was cut by 5 bases and J by 9 bases, with 17 bases left in between. Germline loops: CDR1 SGHTA, CDR2 FQGNSA. The CDR3 totals 14 residues. The CDR3 region has the DNA TGTGCCAGCAGCCCTGAACTGGACCAGAGTGAGCAGTTCTTC. It translates to CASSPELDQSEQFF.